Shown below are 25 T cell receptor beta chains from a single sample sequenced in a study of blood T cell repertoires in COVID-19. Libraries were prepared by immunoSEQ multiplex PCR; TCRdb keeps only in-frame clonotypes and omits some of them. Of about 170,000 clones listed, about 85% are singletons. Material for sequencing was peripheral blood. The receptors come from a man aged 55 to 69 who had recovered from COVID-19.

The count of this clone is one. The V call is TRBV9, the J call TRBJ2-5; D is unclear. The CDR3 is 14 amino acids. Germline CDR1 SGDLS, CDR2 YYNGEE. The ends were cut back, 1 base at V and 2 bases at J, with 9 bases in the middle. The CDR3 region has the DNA TGTGCCAGCAGCGTAAACAGAGTTCAAGAGACCCAGTACTTC. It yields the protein CASSVNRVQETQYF.

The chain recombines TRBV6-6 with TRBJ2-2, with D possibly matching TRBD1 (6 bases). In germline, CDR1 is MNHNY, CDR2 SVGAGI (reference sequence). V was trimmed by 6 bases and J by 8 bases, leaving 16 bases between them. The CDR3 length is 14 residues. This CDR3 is CASRGVGTYGELFF. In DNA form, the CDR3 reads TGTGCCAGCAGGGGAGTTGGGACATATGGGGAGCTGTTTTTT.

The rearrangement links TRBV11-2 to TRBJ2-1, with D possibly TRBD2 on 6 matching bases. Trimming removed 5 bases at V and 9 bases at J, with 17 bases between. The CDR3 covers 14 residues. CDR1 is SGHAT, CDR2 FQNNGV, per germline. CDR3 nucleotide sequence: TGTGCCAGCAGCAACCCCGGGGGATGGTTTGAGCAGTTCTTC. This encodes CASSNPGGWFEQFF. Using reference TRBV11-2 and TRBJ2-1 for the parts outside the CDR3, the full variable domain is EAGVAQSPRYKIIEKRQSVAFWCNPISGHATLYWYQQILGQGPKLLIQFQNNGVVDDSQLPKDRFSAERLKGVDSTLKIQPAKLEDSAVYLCASSNPGGWFEQFFGPGTRLTVL.

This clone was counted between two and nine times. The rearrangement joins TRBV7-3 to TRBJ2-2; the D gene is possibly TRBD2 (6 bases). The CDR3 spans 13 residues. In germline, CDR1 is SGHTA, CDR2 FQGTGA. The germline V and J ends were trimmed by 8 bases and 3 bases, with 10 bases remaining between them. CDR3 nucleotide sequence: TGTGCCAGCTCGCGGGGATACACCGGGGAGCTGTTTTTT. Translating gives CASSRGYTGELFF.

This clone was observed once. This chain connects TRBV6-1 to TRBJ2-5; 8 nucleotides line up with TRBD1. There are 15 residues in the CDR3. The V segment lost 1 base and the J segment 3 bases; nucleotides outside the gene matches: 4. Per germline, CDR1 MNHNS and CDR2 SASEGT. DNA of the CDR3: TGTGCCAGCAGTGAAGTCAAGACAGGGGAAGAGACCCAGTACTTC. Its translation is CASSEVKTGEETQYF.

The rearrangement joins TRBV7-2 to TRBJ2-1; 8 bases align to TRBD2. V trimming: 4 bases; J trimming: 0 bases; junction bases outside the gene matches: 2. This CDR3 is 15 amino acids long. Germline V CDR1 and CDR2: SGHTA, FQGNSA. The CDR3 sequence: CASSWAGGSYNEQFF. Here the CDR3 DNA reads TGTGCCAGCAGCTGGGCGGGGGGCTCCTACAATGAGCAGTTCTTC.

CDR3 sequence (DNA): TGTGCCAGCAGTTTAGGAACCCCCAGGCCGGAGACCCAGTACTTC. Its translation: CASSLGTPRPETQYF. The chain couples TRBV28 to TRBJ2-5; D is unclear. Germline CDR1 reads MDHEN; CDR2 reads SYDVKM. The CDR3 has 15 residues. The V and J ends lost 2 bases and 5 bases respectively, with 15 bases between them.

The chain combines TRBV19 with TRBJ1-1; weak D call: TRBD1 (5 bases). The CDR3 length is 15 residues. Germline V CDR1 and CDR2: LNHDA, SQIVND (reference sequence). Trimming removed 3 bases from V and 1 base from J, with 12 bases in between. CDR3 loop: CASSIGQKGNTEAFF. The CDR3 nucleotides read TGTGCCAGTAGTATCGGACAAAAAGGGAACACTGAAGCTTTCTTT.

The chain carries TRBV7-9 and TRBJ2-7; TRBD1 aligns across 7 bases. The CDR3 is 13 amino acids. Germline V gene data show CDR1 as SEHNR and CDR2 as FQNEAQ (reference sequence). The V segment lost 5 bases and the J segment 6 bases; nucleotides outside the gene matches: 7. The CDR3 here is CASSPNRGGEQYF. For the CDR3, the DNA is TGTGCCAGCAGCCCGAACAGGGGTGGCGAGCAGTACTTC.

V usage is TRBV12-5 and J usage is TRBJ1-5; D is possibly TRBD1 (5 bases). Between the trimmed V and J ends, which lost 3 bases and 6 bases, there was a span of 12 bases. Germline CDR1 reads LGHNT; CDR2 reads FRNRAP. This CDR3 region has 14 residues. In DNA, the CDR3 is TGTGCTAGTGGTTTTGGGCCAGGGTTTCAGCCCCAGCATTTT. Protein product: CASGFGPGFQPQHF. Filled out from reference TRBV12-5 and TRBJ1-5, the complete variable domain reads DARVTQTPRHKVTEMGQEVTMRCQPILGHNTVFWYRQTMMQGLELLAYFRNRAPLDDSGMPKDRFSAEMPDATLATLKIQPSEPRDSAVYFCASGFGPGFQPQHFGDGTRLSIL.

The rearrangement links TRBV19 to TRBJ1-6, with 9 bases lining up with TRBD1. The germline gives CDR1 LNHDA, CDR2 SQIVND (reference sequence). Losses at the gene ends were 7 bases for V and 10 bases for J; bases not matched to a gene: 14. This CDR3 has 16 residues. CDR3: CASNHWTGTGNSPLHF. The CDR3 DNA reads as TGTGCCAGTAACCACTGGACCGGGACAGGGAACTCACCCCTCCACTTT.

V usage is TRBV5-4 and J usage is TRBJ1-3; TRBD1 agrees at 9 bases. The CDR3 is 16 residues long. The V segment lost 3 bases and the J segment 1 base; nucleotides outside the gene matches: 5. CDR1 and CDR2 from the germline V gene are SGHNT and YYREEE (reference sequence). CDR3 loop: CASSSGTGKSGNTIYF. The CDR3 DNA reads TGTGCCAGCAGCTCCGGGACAGGGAAATCTGGAAACACCATATATTTT.

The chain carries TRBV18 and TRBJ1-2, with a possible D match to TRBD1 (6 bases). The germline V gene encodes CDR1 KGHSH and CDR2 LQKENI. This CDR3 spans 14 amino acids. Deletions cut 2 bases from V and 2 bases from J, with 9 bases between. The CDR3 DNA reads TGTGCCAGCTCACCAAGCACAGGGAACTATGGCTACACCTTC. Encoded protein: CASSPSTGNYGYTF. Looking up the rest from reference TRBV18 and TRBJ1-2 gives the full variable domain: NAGVMQNPRHLVRRRGQEARLRCSPMKGHSHVYWYRQLPEEGLKFMVYLQKENIIDESGMPKERFSAEFPKEGPSILRIQQVVRGDSAAYFCASSPSTGNYGYTFGSGTRLTVV.

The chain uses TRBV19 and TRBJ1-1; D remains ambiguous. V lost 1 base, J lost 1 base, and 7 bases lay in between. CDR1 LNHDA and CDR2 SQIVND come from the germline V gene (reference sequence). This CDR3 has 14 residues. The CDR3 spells CASSIVGGNTEAFF. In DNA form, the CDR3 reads TGTGCCAGTAGTATAGTGGGAGGGAACACTGAAGCTTTCTTT.

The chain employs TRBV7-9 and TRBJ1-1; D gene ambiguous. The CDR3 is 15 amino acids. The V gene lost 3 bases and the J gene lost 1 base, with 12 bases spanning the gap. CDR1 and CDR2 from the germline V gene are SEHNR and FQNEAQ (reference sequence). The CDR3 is CASSFGSVGNTEAFF. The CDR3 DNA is TGTGCCAGCAGCTTTGGGAGTGTGGGGAACACTGAAGCTTTCTTT. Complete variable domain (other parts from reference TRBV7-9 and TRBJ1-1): DTGVSQNPRHKITKRGQNVTFRCDPISEHNRLYWYRQTLGQGPEFLTYFQNEAQLEKSRLLSDRFSAERPKGSFSTLEIQRTEQGDSAMYLCASSFGSVGNTEAFFGQGTRLTVV.

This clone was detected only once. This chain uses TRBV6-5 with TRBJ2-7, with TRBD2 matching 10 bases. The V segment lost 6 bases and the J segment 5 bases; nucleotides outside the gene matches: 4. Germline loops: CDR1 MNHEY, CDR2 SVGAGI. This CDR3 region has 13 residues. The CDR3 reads CASRAGGSNEQYF. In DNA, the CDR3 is TGTGCCAGCAGAGCGGGGGGGTCAAACGAGCAGTACTTC.

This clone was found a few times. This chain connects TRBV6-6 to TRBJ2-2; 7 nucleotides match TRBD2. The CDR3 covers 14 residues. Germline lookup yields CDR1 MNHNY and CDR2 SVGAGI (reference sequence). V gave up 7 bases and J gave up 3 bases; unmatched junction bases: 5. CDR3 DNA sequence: TGTGCCAGCATCCGGACTAGTCACACCGGGGAGCTGTTTTTT. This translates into CASIRTSHTGELFF.

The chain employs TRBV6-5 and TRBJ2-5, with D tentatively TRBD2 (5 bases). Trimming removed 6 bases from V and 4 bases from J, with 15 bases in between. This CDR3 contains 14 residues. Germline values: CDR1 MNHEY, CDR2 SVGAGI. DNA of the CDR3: TGTGCCAGCAGGCCTAGCCGCAACGCAGAGACCCAGTACTTC. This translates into CASRPSRNAETQYF.

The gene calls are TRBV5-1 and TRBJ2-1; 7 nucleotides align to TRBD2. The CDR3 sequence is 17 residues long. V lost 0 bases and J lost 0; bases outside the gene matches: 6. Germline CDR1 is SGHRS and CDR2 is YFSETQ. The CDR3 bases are TGCGCCAGCAGCTTGGCCCCAGCGGGAAGCTCCTACAATGAGCAGTTCTTC. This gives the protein CASSLAPAGSSYNEQFF.

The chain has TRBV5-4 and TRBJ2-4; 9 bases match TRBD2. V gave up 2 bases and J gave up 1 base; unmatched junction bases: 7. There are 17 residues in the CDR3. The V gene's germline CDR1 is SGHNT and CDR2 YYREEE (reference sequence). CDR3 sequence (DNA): TGTGCCAGCAGCTTCCTCCGGACTAGCGCGGCCAAAAACATTCAGTACTTC. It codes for CASSFLRTSAAKNIQYF.

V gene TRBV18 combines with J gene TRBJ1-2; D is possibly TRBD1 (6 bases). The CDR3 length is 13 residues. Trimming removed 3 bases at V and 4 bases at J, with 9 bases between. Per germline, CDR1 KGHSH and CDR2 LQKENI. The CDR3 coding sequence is TGTGCCAGCTCACCTACAGGGCTCTATGGCTACACCTTC. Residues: CASSPTGLYGYTF.

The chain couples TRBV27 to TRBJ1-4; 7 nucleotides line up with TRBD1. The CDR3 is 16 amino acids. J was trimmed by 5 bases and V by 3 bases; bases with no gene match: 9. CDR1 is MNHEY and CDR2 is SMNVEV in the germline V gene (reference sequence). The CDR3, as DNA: TGTGCCAGCAGTTTTTCCTTTGGAGGGGGCAATGAAAAACTGTTTTTT. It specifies CASSFSFGGGNEKLFF. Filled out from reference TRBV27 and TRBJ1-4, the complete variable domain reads EAQVTQNPRYLITVTGKKLTVTCSQNMNHEYMSWYRQDPGLGLRQIYYSMNVEVTDKGDVPEGYKVSRKEKRNFPLILESPSPNQTSLYFCASSFSFGGGNEKLFFGSGTQLSVL.

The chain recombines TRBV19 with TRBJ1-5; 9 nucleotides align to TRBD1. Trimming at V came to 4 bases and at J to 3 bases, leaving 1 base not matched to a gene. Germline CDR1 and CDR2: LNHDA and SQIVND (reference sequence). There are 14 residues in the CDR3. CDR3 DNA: TGTGCCAGTAGTAGGACAGGGGACAATCAGCCCCAGCATTTT. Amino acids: CASSRTGDNQPQHF.

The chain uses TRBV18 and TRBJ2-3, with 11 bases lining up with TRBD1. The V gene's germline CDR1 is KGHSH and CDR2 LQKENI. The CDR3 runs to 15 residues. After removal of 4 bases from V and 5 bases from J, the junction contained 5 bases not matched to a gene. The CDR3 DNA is TGTGCCAGCTCACTGGGACAGGGGGACCAAGATACGCAGTATTTT. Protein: CASSLGQGDQDTQYF. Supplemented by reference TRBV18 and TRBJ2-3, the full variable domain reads NAGVMQNPRHLVRRRGQEARLRCSPMKGHSHVYWYRQLPEEGLKFMVYLQKENIIDESGMPKERFSAEFPKEGPSILRIQQVVRGDSAAYFCASSLGQGDQDTQYFGPGTRLTVL.

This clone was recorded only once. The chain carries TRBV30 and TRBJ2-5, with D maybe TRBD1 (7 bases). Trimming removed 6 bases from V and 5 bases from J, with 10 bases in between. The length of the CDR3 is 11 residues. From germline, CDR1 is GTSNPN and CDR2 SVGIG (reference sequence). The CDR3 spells CACSGGETQYF. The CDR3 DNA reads TGTGCCTGCTCAGGGGGGGAGACCCAGTACTTC. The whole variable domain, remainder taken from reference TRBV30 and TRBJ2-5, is SQTIHQWPATLVQPVGSPLSLECTVEGTSNPNLYWYRQAAGRGLQLLFYSVGIGQISSEVPQNLSASRPQDRQFILSSKKLLLSDSGFYLCACSGGETQYFGPGTRLLVL.